This TCR beta chain emerged from a study of blood T cell repertoires in COVID-19. Turning to the study itself: Some COVID-19 samples were acute and others convalescent; all came from the United States, Italy and Spain. Nucleic acid was either cDNA or gDNA, and it came from T cells, B-cell-depleted T cells, or PBMCs.

J gave up 3 bases and V 1 base, and 5 bases lay outside the gene matches. The germline gives CDR1 SGHTA, CDR2 FQGNSA. The CDR3 is 16 residues long. Authors' analysis steps: For nucleated cells, counts were estimated from reference gene primer amplification. Only in-frame clones appear in the TCRdb table, and some are missing; sequencing was by immunoSEQ multiplex PCR. V, J and clone size are taken as reported in that table, and D and trimming were inferred from the DNA itself. The data contain 120,000 to 150,000 clones, more than 75% of them singletons. The sample was peripheral blood. The TCR was taken from a human donor in a cohort sampled during active COVID-19. The rearrangement joins TRBV7-2 to TRBJ2-7, with 11 bases fitting TRBD2. The CDR3 nucleotides are TGTGCCAGCAGCTTAGTCGTCCTAGCGGGAGGCTACGAGCAGTACTTC. Translating it yields CASSLVVLAGGYEQYF.